Listed here are 27 T cell receptor beta chains from one sample, sequenced in a study of cytomegalovirus exposure and HLA in healthy donors (dated by TCRdb to 2016 to 2017). The method was the immunoSEQ multiplex PCR assay. For the multiplex PCR, a mixture combining 60 forward primers for TCR Vbeta segments and 13 reverse primers for TCR Jbeta segments was used. TCRdb carries this immuneACCESS record with in-frame sequences only. Its versions omit some clonotypes, under half of them owing to an unresolved V gene in the studies checked, with the rest unexplained. The sample contains about 81,000 clones, 75% to 85% of them found a single time. The ten largest clonotypes hold around 3% of the sample. Sequencing used PBMCs. These receptors all come from a man aged 45 to 65 in good health and CMV-seropositive.

This chain joins TRBV25-1 and TRBJ2-2; the match to TRBD2 covers 7 bases. The CDR3 contains 18 residues. Germline V gene data show CDR1 as MGHDK and CDR2 as SYGVNS. Trimming at V came to 7 bases and at J to 4 bases, leaving 18 bases not matched to a gene. CDR3 region: CASTPQDGAGAGTGELFF. The CDR3 DNA follows: TGTGCCAGCACCCCCCAGGATGGGGCGGGAGCAGGCACCGGGGAGCTGTTTTTT.

This clone was seen just once. This chain joins TRBV10-2 and TRBJ2-1; 13 bases are shared with TRBD2. The germline CDR1 and CDR2 sequences are WSHSY and SAAADI. CDR3 length equals 15 residues. Trimming cost V 6 bases and J 8 bases; bases outside gene matches: 7. The CDR3 sequence: CASSRTSGRGDEQFF. As DNA, the CDR3 is TGCGCCAGCAGCCGGACTAGCGGGAGAGGCGATGAGCAGTTCTTC.

The chain couples TRBV7-8 to TRBJ2-7; 11 bases are shared with TRBD2. The germline V gene has CDR1 SGHVS and CDR2 FQNEAQ. V shed 4 bases, J shed 2 bases, and the junction held 1 base outside the gene matches. CDR3 length equals 14 residues. CDR3: CASSSLAGAYEQYF. The CDR3 DNA reads TGTGCCAGCAGCTCACTAGCGGGAGCCTACGAGCAGTACTTC.

Notes on this clone: A read error may produce the germline difference seen at one junction end. This chain links TRBV5-1 with TRBJ2-6; TRBD1 aligns across 9 bases. CDR1 is SGHRS, CDR2 YFSETQ, per germline. The CDR3 is 15 residues long. CDR3 DNA: TGCGCCAGCAGCCAACAGGGGGCTGGGGCCAACGGCCTGACTTTC. It codes for CASSQQGAGANGLTF.

The V and J genes are TRBV11-3 and TRBJ1-1; 8 nucleotides match TRBD1. After removal of 4 bases from V and 5 bases from J, the junction contained 9 bases not matched to a gene. This CDR3 spans 15 amino acids. CDR1 is SGHNT and CDR2 is YENEEA in the germline V gene. CDR3 protein: CASSSGQGDITEAFF. As DNA, the CDR3 is TGTGCCAGCAGCTCCGGACAGGGCGATATAACTGAAGCTTTCTTT.

V gene TRBV19 combines with J gene TRBJ1-5, with 9 bases identical to TRBD1. Germline lookup yields CDR1 LNHDA and CDR2 SQIVND (reference sequence). This CDR3 has 15 amino acids. Trimming cost V 7 bases and J 7 bases; bases outside gene matches: 11. The CDR3 nucleotides read TGTGCCAGTAATCCTGGGGACAGGGTGGAGCAGCCCCAGCATTTT. Its protein product is CASNPGDRVEQPQHF.

V and J are TRBV7-2 and TRBJ1-5; 10 bases align to TRBD1. Germline trimming cut 1 base from V and 3 bases from J; bases unmatched to any gene: 3. Per the germline V gene, CDR1 is SGHTA and CDR2 is FQGNSA. The CDR3 has 16 residues. The CDR3: CASSLGQGAVNQPQHF. CDR3 sequence (DNA): TGTGCCAGCAGCTTAGGACAGGGGGCGGTCAATCAGCCCCAGCATTTT.

The chain employs TRBV27 and TRBJ2-1; 7 bases fit TRBD2. CDR1 is MNHEY, CDR2 SMNVEV, per germline (reference sequence). After removal of 3 bases from V and 7 bases from J, the junction contained 6 bases not matched to a gene. The CDR3 is 14 amino acids. The CDR3 DNA follows: TGTGCCAGCAGTTTCGGCGGGAGTATGAATGAGCAGTTCTTC. Its protein is CASSFGGSMNEQFF.

This sequence joins TRBV30 and TRBJ2-1; 7 bases are a match to TRBD1. Trimming cost V 2 bases and J 4 bases; bases outside gene matches: 14. The germline V gene has CDR1 GTSNPN and CDR2 SVGIG (reference sequence). The CDR3 length is 17 residues. The CDR3: CAWSKLSAQGLYNEQFF. CDR3 in DNA: TGTGCCTGGAGTAAATTGTCCGCACAGGGGCTATACAATGAGCAGTTCTTC.

The CDR3 nucleotides are TGTGCCAGCAGCACTTTCTCTACAGATACGCAGTATTTT. Translating gives CASSTFSTDTQYF. V usage is TRBV11-2 and J usage is TRBJ2-3; D uncertain. The CDR3 runs to 13 residues. Looked up from germline, CDR1 is SGHAT and CDR2 is FQNNGV. V gave up 5 bases and J gave up 3 bases, with 9 bases separating them.

This clone was seen a handful of times. The chain couples TRBV18 to TRBJ2-1; D may be TRBD1 (5 bases). Germline V gene lookup returns CDR1 KGHSH and CDR2 LQKENI. V dropped 1 base and J dropped 6 bases, with 16 bases sitting between them. The CDR3 is 16 residues long. CDR3 sequence (DNA): TGTGCCAGCTCACCACTAGAAGGGGTTCGAGGCAATGAGCAGTTCTTC. Translating it yields CASSPLEGVRGNEQFF.

This chain links TRBV19 with TRBJ2-7; TRBD1 aligns across 10 bases. The CDR3 is 14 amino acids. Germline-derived CDR1 and CDR2 are LNHDA and SQIVND (reference sequence). The junction had 5 bases not matched to a gene; V was cut back by 6 bases and J by 3 bases. This CDR3 is CASSTGTGDYEQYF. The CDR3, as DNA: TGTGCCAGTAGCACCGGGACAGGGGACTACGAGCAGTACTTC.

In its sample, this clone was seen a few times. V gene TRBV15 combines with J gene TRBJ1-1; 7 bases are a match to TRBD1. Germline trimming cut 2 bases from V and 1 base from J; bases unmatched to any gene: 4. From germline, CDR1 is LNHNV and CDR2 YYDKDF (reference sequence). The CDR3 contains 15 residues. The CDR3 nucleotides are TGTGCCACCAGCAGACCCTGGACAGGGAACACTGAAGCTTTCTTT. Its protein product is CATSRPWTGNTEAFF.

The chain employs TRBV5-1 and TRBJ2-3; 13 bases agree with TRBD2. The length of the CDR3 is 16 residues. V shed 4 bases, J shed 4 bases, and the junction held 6 bases outside the gene matches. The germline V gene has CDR1 SGHRS and CDR2 YFSETQ. The CDR3 DNA reads as TGCGCCAGCAGCAACGGACTAGCGGGAGCGGCAGATACGCAGTATTTT. This sequence encodes CASSNGLAGAADTQYF.

The rearrangement uses TRBV27 and TRBJ1-1; perhaps TRBD1 as D (6 bases). V lost 7 bases to trimming and J lost 5 bases, with 14 bases between them. Germline V gene sequence: CDR1 MNHEY, CDR2 SMNVEV (reference sequence). The CDR3 length is 13 residues. CDR3 residues: CASTLGAGTEAFF. DNA of the CDR3: TGTGCCAGCACCCTGGGGGCGGGTACTGAAGCTTTCTTT.

The chain uses TRBV7-9 and TRBJ2-3; 12 bases agree with TRBD2. CDR3 size: 18 residues. Germline CDR1 and CDR2: SEHNR and FQNEAQ (reference sequence). V was pared by 9 bases and J by 4 bases, with 17 bases of the junction left unmatched. CDR3 protein: CASRDPNRLAGVADTQYF. As DNA, the CDR3 is TGTGCCAGTAGAGATCCAAATAGACTAGCGGGAGTAGCAGATACGCAGTATTTT.

V usage is TRBV7-9 and J usage is TRBJ2-7; TRBD1 might be the D (6 bases). Germline V gene lookup returns CDR1 SEHNR and CDR2 FQNEAQ (reference sequence). The length of the CDR3 is 13 residues. V lost 7 bases and J lost 1, with 11 bases in between. The CDR3 region has the DNA TGTGCCAGCACCCAGGGGATATCCTACGAGCAGTACTTC. Translating it yields CASTQGISYEQYF. Based on the CDR3 plus reference TRBV7-9 and TRBJ2-7, the full variable domain is DTGVSQNPRHKITKRGQNVTFRCDPISEHNRLYWYRQTLGQGPEFLTYFQNEAQLEKSRLLSDRFSAERPKGSFSTLEIQRTEQGDSAMYLCASTQGISYEQYFGPGTRLTVT.

This chain joins TRBV6-1 and TRBJ1-2; no firm D call. V lost 3 bases and J 8 bases, leaving 13 bases between the germline ends. The CDR3 is 13 residues long. The V gene's germline CDR1 is MNHNS and CDR2 SASEGT. CDR3 DNA: TGTGCCAGCAGTGATAAGGAGGTGTTGGGCTACACCTTC. It specifies CASSDKEVLGYTF.

The V gene is TRBV5-4, the J gene TRBJ1-1; 7 bases line up with TRBD1. Germline lookup yields CDR1 SGHNT and CDR2 YYREEE (reference sequence). With V trimmed by 6 bases and J by 4 bases, 9 bases remained unmatched. The CDR3 covers 14 residues. Written as DNA, the CDR3 is TGTGCCAGCATCTCCGACAGGGTAGCCACTGAAGCTTTCTTT. It codes for CASISDRVATEAFF. The whole variable domain, filled in from reference TRBV5-4 and TRBJ1-1, reads ETGVTQSPTHLIKTRGQQVTLRCSSQSGHNTVSWYQQALGQGPQFIFQYYREEENGRGNFPPRFSGLQFPNYSSELNVNALELDDSALYLCASISDRVATEAFFGQGTRLTVV.

The chain recombines TRBV4-1 with TRBJ2-4; TRBD1 matches 7 bases. The V gene end was trimmed by 1 base and the J gene end by 2 bases; junction bases not matched to a gene: 5. Germline values: CDR1 MGHRA, CDR2 YSYEKL. The CDR3 totals 16 residues. For the CDR3, the DNA is TGCGCCAGCAGCCAAGTTAAAGGGGGCACCAAAAACATTCAGTACTTC. As protein: CASSQVKGGTKNIQYF.

On this clone itself: A junction end diverges from the germline sequence, so it may reflect a read error. The chain has TRBV7-2 and TRBJ2-7; TRBD2 aligns across 9 bases. From germline, CDR1 is SGHTA and CDR2 FQGNSA. There are 13 residues in the CDR3. For the CDR3, the DNA is TGTGCCAGCAGCCAGGGACTAGCCCTGCACCCCTCCTTC. Encoded protein: CASSQGLALHPSF. The full variable domain, its missing parts supplied by reference TRBV7-2 and TRBJ2-7, is GAGVSQSPSNKVTEKGKDVELRCDPISGHTALYWYRQSLGQGLEFLIYFQGNSAPDKSGLPSDRFSAERTGGSVSTLTIQRTQQEDSAVYLCASSQGLALHPSFGPGTRLTVT.

The chain uses TRBV4-1 and TRBJ1-2; TRBD1 matches 9 bases. V lost 0 bases, J lost 6 bases, and 5 bases stayed unmatched. The CDR3 covers 15 residues. Germline V lookup: CDR1 MGHRA, CDR2 YSYEKL. The CDR3 region has the DNA TGCGCCAGCAGCCAAGAGGGACAGGGACAGGATGGCTACACCTTC. Amino acid sequence: CASSQEGQGQDGYTF.

This clone was picked up a small number of times. The V and J genes are TRBV18 and TRBJ1-5; perhaps TRBD1 as D (6 bases). V was clipped by 3 bases and J by 7 bases, with 13 bases between them. From germline, CDR1 is KGHSH and CDR2 LQKENI. The CDR3 is 14 residues long. This CDR3 reads CASSPLQGGQPQHF. CDR3 bases: TGTGCCAGCTCACCGTTACAGGGCGGACAGCCCCAGCATTTT.

The chain uses TRBV5-1 and TRBJ1-1; perhaps TRBD1 as D (5 bases). There are 16 residues in the CDR3. V lost 2 bases and J 1 base, leaving 15 bases between the germline ends. CDR1 is SGHRS, CDR2 YFSETQ, per germline. This CDR3 reads CASSFLSGPPNTEAFF. In DNA form, the CDR3 reads TGCGCCAGCAGCTTTCTTTCAGGGCCTCCGAACACTGAAGCTTTCTTT.

This clone was counted a single time. The chain combines TRBV7-9 with TRBJ2-4; D possibly corresponds to TRBD1 (5 bases). Germline V gene data show CDR1 as SEHNR and CDR2 as FQNEAQ (reference sequence). The CDR3 totals 17 residues. V was trimmed by 6 bases and J by 1 base, leaving 19 bases between them. CDR3 in amino acids: CASRPPTRVTAKNIQYF. The CDR3 bases are TGTGCCAGCAGACCGCCCACCAGGGTCACCGCCAAAAACATTCAGTACTTC.

This clone was recorded only once. This sequence joins TRBV5-4 and TRBJ2-5; D gene uncertain. Trimming cost V 4 bases and J 4 bases, with 8 bases left between them. Germline V lookup: CDR1 SGHNT, CDR2 YYREEE (reference sequence). This CDR3 comprises 12 residues. The CDR3: CASSQAGETQYF. As DNA, the CDR3 is TGTGCCAGCAGCCAGGCCGGAGAGACCCAGTACTTC.

V usage is TRBV2 and J usage is TRBJ2-2, with TRBD1 as a possible D gene (6 bases). Per germline, CDR1 SNHLY and CDR2 FYNNEI. There are 15 residues in the CDR3. V lost 6 bases to trimming and J lost 0 bases, with 11 bases between them. The CDR3 loop reads CASRGAAANTGELFF. In DNA, the CDR3 is TGTGCCAGCAGGGGGGCTGCCGCGAACACCGGGGAGCTGTTTTTT.